The T cell receptor (beta chain) described here comes from a study of T cells in Graves' hyperthyroidism and ophthalmopathy. Diagnoses were made from clinical symptoms, serum measures (thyroxine and TRAb), thyroid ultrasound and orbital computed tomography. The sample holds a few counts of this clonotype. CDR3 length: 15 amino acids. Germline V lookup: CDR1 SGHRS, CDR2 YFSETQ. The V gene lost 5 bases and the J gene lost 2 bases, with 16 bases spanning the gap. Amplification of TCR beta CDR3 regions was performed using RNA transcripts as template. The TCR CDR3 was amplified in a first-round RT-PCR using the HTBI primer set. TCRdb itself ran the multiplex PCR reads through MiXCR, one entry per CDR3 protein. The sample includes hundreds of thousands of distinct CDR3 sequences, over 35% of them seen just once.

The J gene is TRBJ2-5, the V gene TRBV5-1, with a possible D match to TRBD1 (6 bases). This sequence originates from a man between 18 and 35 years old with Graves' hyperthyroidism. Sample: blood. The CDR3 bases are TGCGCCAGCAGTCTGACAGGTTCCGGACAAGAGACCCAGTACTTC. This gives the protein CASSLTGSGQETQYF.